These 27 T cell receptor beta chains originate from one sample sequenced in a study of technical replicates of blood from a handful of donors (dated 2017 in TCRdb). To prepare the library, the immunoSEQ multiplex PCR assay was applied. TCRdb provides this immuneACCESS table in a form limited to in-frame rearrangements. Some clones are lacking; in checked studies, under half of them reflect an unresolved V gene, and why the rest are absent is not known. In this sample the table shows over 65,000 clones, more than 95% of which occur a single time. The ten largest clones represent over 0.15% of the sample. The sequencing input was T cells isolated from PBMCs. The origin of the receptors is a human donor in good health.

The V and J genes are TRBV7-9 and TRBJ1-1, with 9 bases that match TRBD1. The CDR3 consists of 15 residues. The ends lost 5 bases at V and 0 bases at J; junction bases unmatched: 4. Germline V gives CDR1 SEHNR, CDR2 FQNEAQ (reference sequence). In DNA, the CDR3 is TGTGCCAGCAGCGCGACAGGGGGTATGAACACTGAAGCTTTCTTT. It encodes CASSATGGMNTEAFF.

The chain joins TRBV9 to TRBJ1-5; D ambiguous. The V gene lost 4 bases and the J gene lost 7 bases, with 15 bases spanning the gap. This CDR3 contains 14 residues. Germline CDR1 reads SGDLS; CDR2 reads YYNGEE. CDR3 nucleotide sequence: TGTGCCAGCAGCACGGACGCCTCGGGACAGCCCCAGCATTTT. Amino acids: CASSTDASGQPQHF.

This rearrangement joins TRBV6-6 to TRBJ2-5; the D gene is possibly TRBD1 (6 bases). Trimming cost V 0 bases and J 2 bases, with 10 bases left between them. CDR1 is MNHNY, CDR2 SVGAGI, per germline (reference sequence). This CDR3 is built from 15 residues. The CDR3 coding sequence is TGTGCCAGCAGTTACTCGGGCACAGGGCAAGAGACCCAGTACTTC. This codes for CASSYSGTGQETQYF.

The rearrangement joins TRBV29-1 to TRBJ2-1; the match to TRBD1 covers 10 bases. With V trimmed by 8 bases and J by 1 base, 8 bases remained unmatched. Germline assignment: CDR1 SQVTM and CDR2 ANQGSEA. The CDR3 runs to 15 residues. The CDR3 region is CSTQTGGISYNEQFF. CDR3 bases: TGCAGCACCCAGACAGGGGGCATATCCTACAATGAGCAGTTCTTC.

This rearrangement joins TRBV4-1 to TRBJ2-3; D gene unclear. The V end lost 4 bases, the J end lost 2 bases, and 7 bases lay between the germline ends. CDR1 is MGHRA, CDR2 YSYEKL, per germline. The CDR3 is 13 residues long. CDR3 amino acids: CASSPPLTDTQYF. The CDR3 region has the DNA TGCGCCAGCAGCCCCCCACTCACAGATACGCAGTATTTT.

The V and J genes are TRBV6-1 and TRBJ1-2; D might be TRBD1 (5 bases). V lost 7 bases, J lost 5 bases, and 17 bases lay in between. CDR1 and CDR2 (germline): MNHNS, SASEGT. The CDR3 is made up of 14 amino acids. CDR3 bases: TGTGCCAGCATAGGGCAGGGAAAGAGTTATGGCTACACCTTC. Its protein is CASIGQGKSYGYTF.

The rearrangement links TRBV15 to TRBJ1-5; possible D gene TRBD1, 6 bases. Germline CDR1 is LNHNV and CDR2 is YYDKDF (reference sequence). The CDR3 totals 14 residues. V gave up 1 base and J gave up 7 bases, with 11 bases separating them. The CDR3 sequence: CATSRGKGGQPQHF. CDR3 DNA: TGTGCCACCAGCAGAGGGAAGGGGGGGCAGCCCCAGCATTTT.

V is TRBV19 and J is TRBJ1-2; possibly TRBD1 for D (5 bases). CDR1 LNHDA and CDR2 SQIVND come from the germline V gene (reference sequence). The V end was cut by 2 bases, the J end by 3 bases, with 10 bases between. The CDR3 runs 14 residues. CDR3 coding DNA: TGTGCCAGTAGTATAAGGGGCAGAGACTATGGCTACACCTTC. Amino acids: CASSIRGRDYGYTF.

The chain recombines TRBV6-5 with TRBJ1-1; D is unresolved. Trimming cost V 6 bases and J 1 base, with 15 bases left between them. The CDR3 runs to 15 residues. The germline CDR1 and CDR2 sequences are MNHEY and SVGAGI. DNA of the CDR3: TGTGCCAGCAGCCTCCTCCCGCGGCAGAACACTGAAGCTTTCTTT. Its protein is CASSLLPRQNTEAFF.

The chain uses TRBV7-8 and TRBJ2-3, with a possible D match to TRBD1 (6 bases). Trimming removed 2 bases at V and 2 bases at J, with 11 bases between. This CDR3 region has 15 residues. Looked up from germline, CDR1 is SGHVS and CDR2 is FQNEAQ. The CDR3 DNA sequence: TGTGCCAGCAGCTTAACAGGGACCCCCACAGATACGCAGTATTTT. Protein sequence: CASSLTGTPTDTQYF.

The chain has TRBV5-1 and TRBJ2-3; 11 bases agree with TRBD2. The CDR3 covers 16 residues. V lost 4 bases to trimming and J lost 4 bases; unmatched junction nucleotides: 8. Germline V lookup: CDR1 SGHRS, CDR2 YFSETQ. The CDR3, as DNA: TGCGCCAGCAGCGACGGACCGGGACTAGCGGCAGATACGCAGTATTTT. Translating gives CASSDGPGLAADTQYF.

V gene TRBV5-8 combines with J gene TRBJ1-2; D is unclear. Germline CDR1 SGHTS, CDR2 YDEGEE. The CDR3 runs to 17 residues. V lost 2 bases and J 1 base, leaving 18 bases between the germline ends. The CDR3 region is CASSLLRGLDFNYGYTF. CDR3 coding DNA: TGTGCCAGCAGCTTATTGAGAGGCTTAGATTTTAACTATGGCTACACCTTC.

The J gene is TRBJ2-7, the V gene TRBV28; 8 nucleotides match TRBD2. Germline CDR1 reads MDHEN; CDR2 reads SYDVKM. V shed 1 base and J 4 bases; nucleotides not matched to a gene: 0. The CDR3 length is 13 residues. The CDR3 DNA is TGTGCCAGCAGTTTATCGGGGGGGTACGAGCAGTACTTC. Its protein product is CASSLSGGYEQYF.

The chain combines TRBV13 with TRBJ1-1; TRBD1 might be the D (5 bases). Germline-derived CDR1 and CDR2 are PRHDT and FYEKMQ (reference sequence). Trimming took off 1 base at V and 5 bases at J, with 11 bases between the two ends. This CDR3 has 14 residues. CDR3 sequence reads: CASSLAGPRTEAFF. The CDR3 region has the DNA TGTGCCAGCAGCTTAGCAGGGCCGAGGACTGAAGCTTTCTTT.

The rearrangement uses TRBV27 and TRBJ2-2; possible D gene TRBD2, 5 bases. Germline CDR1 reads MNHEY; CDR2 reads SMNVEV (reference sequence). This CDR3 has 14 amino acids. Trimming removed 6 bases from V and 6 bases from J, with 14 bases in between. The CDR3, as DNA: TGTGCCAGCAGCTCGTGGGAGAGGGCCGGGGAGCTGTTTTTT. This codes for CASSSWERAGELFF.

V gene TRBV2 combines with J gene TRBJ2-3; possibly TRBD2 for D (6 bases). Germline-derived CDR1 and CDR2 are SNHLY and FYNNEI. V gave up 8 bases and J gave up 3 bases, with 15 bases separating them. CDR3 length: 14 amino acids. The CDR3 DNA reads as TGTGCCAGCGGGGGACGGAGGGAAACAGATACGCAGTATTTT. Amino acid sequence: CASGGRRETDTQYF.

The chain has TRBV6-4 and TRBJ1-5; D is uncertain. This CDR3 has 13 residues. Looked up from germline, CDR1 is MRHNA and CDR2 is SNTAGT. V lost 4 bases and J 6 bases, leaving 10 bases between the germline ends. The CDR3 DNA follows: TGTGCCAGCAGTGTCAGTCCTCGTCAGCCCCAGCATTTT. Translating it yields CASSVSPRQPQHF.

V usage is TRBV6-5 and J usage is TRBJ2-2, with TRBD2 matching 8 bases. CDR1 is MNHEY and CDR2 is SVGAGI in the germline V gene. The CDR3 runs 13 residues. V was clipped by 11 bases and J by 6 bases; unmatched bases: 8. CDR3 residues: CASRGGSPGELFF. DNA of the CDR3: TGTGCCTCCCGGGGGGGGAGTCCCGGGGAGCTGTTTTTT.

The chain carries TRBV6-6 and TRBJ2-5; D is perhaps TRBD2 (7 bases). Trimming left V 3 bases short and J 5 bases short, with 13 bases between. Per germline, CDR1 MNHNY and CDR2 SVGAGI (reference sequence). The CDR3 sequence is 14 residues long. The CDR3 region has the DNA TGTGCCAGCAGTTATGAGGGGGGGAGGGAGACCCAGTACTTC. Its protein product is CASSYEGGRETQYF.

The chain links TRBV27 to TRBJ2-1, with D tentatively TRBD2 (6 bases). This CDR3 comprises 14 residues. Looked up from germline, CDR1 is MNHEY and CDR2 is SMNVEV (reference sequence). V lost 5 bases to trimming and J lost 9 bases, with 17 bases between them. The CDR3 bases are TGTGCCAGCAGTACCCGACGGGGGTCCTTTGAGCAGTTCTTC. Protein: CASSTRRGSFEQFF.

The chain employs TRBV19 and TRBJ2-6; the D is unclear. Germline V lookup: CDR1 LNHDA, CDR2 SQIVND (reference sequence). The V end lost 4 bases, the J end lost 1 base, and 11 bases lay between the germline ends. This CDR3 region has 16 residues. The CDR3 DNA reads TGTGCCAGTAGTACCTCCTTCTCGTCTGGGGCCAACGTCCTGACTTTC. As protein: CASSTSFSSGANVLTF. Full variable domain (missing parts from reference TRBV19 and TRBJ2-6): DGGITQSPKYLFRKEGQNVTLSCEQNLNHDAMYWYRQDPGQGLRLIYYSQIVNDFQKGDIAEGYSVSREKKESFPLTVTSAQKNPTAFYLCASSTSFSSGANVLTFGAGSRLTVL.

CDR3 region: CASSPNTNTGELFF. The DNA for the CDR3 is TGTGCCAGCAGCCCGAACACAAACACCGGGGAGCTGTTTTTT. This chain connects TRBV11-3 to TRBJ2-2; D uncertain. CDR1 is SGHNT and CDR2 is YENEEA in the germline V gene. Between the trimmed V and J ends, which lost 5 bases and 2 bases, there was a span of 9 bases. This CDR3 region has 14 residues.

This chain uses TRBV7-9 with TRBJ2-5, with 10 bases fitting TRBD1. V trimming: 5 bases; J trimming: 2 bases; junction bases outside the gene matches: 5. In germline, CDR1 is SEHNR, CDR2 FQNEAQ (reference sequence). The CDR3 is made up of 15 amino acids. This CDR3 reads CASSHGQGGQETQYF. The CDR3 region has the DNA TGTGCCAGCAGCCACGGACAGGGGGGACAAGAGACCCAGTACTTC.

This clone was counted a single time. The J gene is TRBJ2-3, the V gene TRBV7-2; 7 bases line up with TRBD2. Germline CDR1 SGHTA, CDR2 FQGNSA. The CDR3 is 17 amino acids. The trim removed 1 base at V and 6 bases at J, leaving 13 bases unmatched. Here the CDR3 DNA reads TGTGCCAGCAGCTTAGTGTCTAGCGTCGCGGGAGTGGATACGCAGTATTTT. The encoded protein is CASSLVSSVAGVDTQYF.

This rearrangement joins TRBV29-1 to TRBJ1-4; D call uncertain. Germline CDR1 SQVTM, CDR2 ANQGSEA. V shed 5 bases and J shed 3 bases, with 7 bases lying between them. The CDR3 loop spans 12 amino acids. The chain's CDR3 is CSVYSPNEKLFF. The DNA for the CDR3 is TGCAGCGTTTATTCCCCTAATGAAAAACTGTTTTTT.

The chain joins TRBV11-1 to TRBJ1-1; TRBD1 matches at 7 bases. This CDR3 contains 13 residues. The V gene end was trimmed by 8 bases and the J gene end by 5 bases; junction bases not matched to a gene: 8. The V gene's germline CDR1 is SGHAT and CDR2 FQDESV (reference sequence). CDR3 amino acids: CASSGTVNTEAFF. The CDR3 DNA follows: TGTGCCAGCTCCGGGACAGTTAATACTGAAGCTTTCTTT.

About this clone itself: The junction and the germline gene differ at one end; a read error may be behind it. The chain combines TRBV7-7 with TRBJ1-1, with 7 positions matching TRBD1. The CDR3 runs 15 residues. Germline CDR1 SSHAT, CDR2 FNYEAQ (reference sequence). The CDR3 nucleotides are TGTGCTAGCAGCTCGATAGGGACAGCGAACACTGAAGCTTTCTTT. It yields the protein CASSSIGTANTEAFF. Variable domain in full (rest from reference TRBV7-7 and TRBJ1-1): GAGVSQSPRYKVTKRGQDVTLRCDPISSHATLYWYQQALGQGPEFLTYFNYEAQPDKSGLPSDRFSAERPEGSISTLTIQRTEQRDSAMYRCASSSIGTANTEAFFGQGTRLTVV.